Below, 18 T cell receptor beta chains from the same sample are listed, as sequenced in a study of blood T cell repertoires in COVID-19. Sequencing was performed with immunoSEQ multiplex PCR; in TCRdb, only in-frame clones are kept and a portion is missing. The data show 250,000 to 300,000 clones, about 87% seen once. The sequenced material came from peripheral blood. Receptor source: a woman aged 50 to 65 with COVID-19, enrolled during active disease.

V and J are TRBV27 and TRBJ2-1, with 8 nucleotides matching TRBD1. This CDR3 has 17 residues. The V gene's germline CDR1 is MNHEY and CDR2 SMNVEV (reference sequence). The junction had 15 bases not matched to a gene; V was cut back by 5 bases and J by 6 bases. The DNA of the CDR3 is TGTGCCAGCAGTCTCTTACTCCGGGACAGGTCACCCAATGAGCAGTTCTTC. It is translated as CASSLLLRDRSPNEQFF.

The chain couples TRBV2 to TRBJ1-1, with D maybe TRBD1 (6 bases). CDR1 and CDR2 (germline): SNHLY, FYNNEI. This CDR3 is built from 14 residues. Trimming cost V 4 bases and J 5 bases, with 14 bases left between them. The CDR3 protein is CASSVQGRTTEAFF. CDR3 bases: TGTGCCAGCAGTGTTCAGGGGAGAACAACTGAAGCTTTCTTT.

In DNA, the CDR3 is TGTGCCAGCAGCTTGGGGATGTTGTCGGGGAGTGGCCACAATGAGCAGTTCTTC. The encoded protein is CASSLGMLSGSGHNEQFF. The chain links TRBV7-9 to TRBJ2-1; a possible D gene is TRBD2 (5 bases). V was clipped by 3 bases and J by 5 bases, with 23 bases between them. Germline V gives CDR1 SEHNR, CDR2 FQNEAQ (reference sequence). The CDR3 has 18 amino acids.

CDR3 in amino acids: CASSITPGQTSSYNEQFF. In DNA, the CDR3 is TGCGCCAGCAGCATCACCCCGGGACAGACGAGCTCCTACAATGAGCAGTTCTTC. The rearrangement links TRBV5-1 to TRBJ2-1; 7 nucleotides line up with TRBD1. Germline assignment: CDR1 SGHRS and CDR2 YFSETQ. The trim removed 4 bases at V and 0 bases at J, leaving 13 bases unmatched. This CDR3 contains 18 residues.

The J gene is TRBJ1-1, the V gene TRBV2, with 9 bases fitting TRBD1. This CDR3 has 13 amino acids. Germline trimming cut 6 bases from V and 5 bases from J; bases unmatched to any gene: 4. In germline, CDR1 is SNHLY, CDR2 FYNNEI. The CDR3 nucleotides read TGTGCCAGCAGAAAACAGGGGGCGACTGAAGCTTTCTTT. Its translation is CASRKQGATEAFF.

The rearrangement joins TRBV4-2 to TRBJ2-7; 13 bases are shared with TRBD2. The CDR3 contains 15 residues. The germline gives CDR1 LGHNA, CDR2 YNFKEQ. V lost 3 bases and J lost 6; bases outside the gene matches: 5. The CDR3 region has the DNA TGTGCCAGCAGCCAGCCCGGGACTAGCGGGACCGAGCAGTACTTC. This codes for CASSQPGTSGTEQYF.

The chain recombines TRBV18 with TRBJ1-5; perhaps TRBD1 as D (5 bases). Trimming stripped 3 bases from V and 4 bases from J, with 10 bases between. Germline V lookup: CDR1 KGHSH, CDR2 LQKENI. The CDR3 has 14 amino acids. The CDR3 sequence is CASSPAGGNQPQHF. CDR3 coding DNA: TGTGCCAGCTCACCCGCCGGGGGTAATCAGCCCCAGCATTTT.

The chain employs TRBV7-6 and TRBJ1-3, with unresolved D. The ends were cut back, 5 bases at V and 3 bases at J, with 17 bases in the middle. Germline V gene lookup returns CDR1 SGHVS and CDR2 FNYEAQ. There are 16 residues in the CDR3. The CDR3 sequence: CASSPQASVRGNTIYF. CDR3 nucleotide sequence: TGTGCCAGCAGCCCCCAGGCCTCTGTGCGTGGAAACACCATATATTTT.

The J gene is TRBJ1-6, the V gene TRBV19, with D hard to call. This CDR3 has 15 amino acids. V shed 8 bases and J shed 0 bases, with 11 bases lying between them. CDR1 LNHDA and CDR2 SQIVND come from the germline V gene (reference sequence). CDR3: CASSPGSSYNSPLHF. CDR3 nucleotide sequence: TGTGCCAGTTCGCCGGGGAGCTCCTATAATTCACCCCTCCACTTT.

The rearrangement uses TRBV6-1 and TRBJ2-4; 8 nucleotides line up with TRBD1. The CDR3 sequence is 16 residues long. CDR1 is MNHNS, CDR2 SASEGT, per germline. V was clipped by 4 bases and J by 1 base; unmatched bases: 6. This CDR3 reads CASSVGWTGAKNIQYF. The CDR3 DNA is TGTGCCAGCAGTGTAGGATGGACAGGGGCCAAAAACATTCAGTACTTC.

The chain joins TRBV7-9 to TRBJ2-1, with TRBD2 matching over 9 bases. The CDR3 runs 15 residues. Germline values: CDR1 SEHNR, CDR2 FQNEAQ (reference sequence). V trimming: 3 bases; J trimming: 8 bases; junction bases outside the gene matches: 8. CDR3 protein: CASSFKEAGGYEQFF. The CDR3 coding sequence is TGTGCCAGCAGCTTTAAAGAAGCGGGAGGCTATGAGCAGTTCTTC.

This clone has a handful of counts. This chain joins TRBV6-5 and TRBJ2-5, with D hard to call. Trimming removed 2 bases at V and 4 bases at J, with 11 bases between. The V gene's germline CDR1 is MNHEY and CDR2 SVGAGI. The CDR3 is 14 amino acids. For the CDR3, the DNA is TGTGCCAGCAGTTACGTCGATGGGCGAGAGACCCAGTACTTC. Its protein is CASSYVDGRETQYF.

The rearrangement uses TRBV7-6 and TRBJ1-1; D not certain. V gave up 1 base and J gave up 5 bases, with 14 bases separating them. The CDR3 is made up of 15 amino acids. The germline gives CDR1 SGHVS, CDR2 FNYEAQ. The CDR3 nucleotides are TGTGCCAGCAGCTTAGAGATATCAACGGGGACTGAAGCTTTCTTT. It is translated as CASSLEISTGTEAFF.

The V call is TRBV4-1, the J call TRBJ2-5, with D perhaps TRBD2 (6 bases). The length of the CDR3 is 15 residues. CDR1 and CDR2 from the germline V gene are MGHRA and YSYEKL. V lost 4 bases, J lost 7 bases, and 19 bases lay in between. Written as DNA, the CDR3 is TGCGCCAGCAGCCCTTTCGGCGGGGTCCCCGGGACCCAGTACTTC. Amino acids: CASSPFGGVPGTQYF.

The CDR3 here is CATSDSRLAGLYNEQFF. CDR3 DNA sequence: TGTGCCACCAGTGATTCCCGACTAGCGGGACTCTACAATGAGCAGTTCTTC. The chain employs TRBV24-1 and TRBJ2-1, with TRBD2 matching over 11 bases. J gave up 3 bases and V 2 bases, and 5 bases lay outside the gene matches. The CDR3 consists of 17 residues. Germline-derived CDR1 and CDR2 are KGHDR and SFDVKD.

The chain has TRBV5-1 and TRBJ1-4, with 8 nucleotides matching TRBD1. The CDR3 length is 15 residues. Germline V lookup: CDR1 SGHRS, CDR2 YFSETQ. Losses at the gene ends were 0 bases for V and 8 bases for J; bases not matched to a gene: 6. Here the CDR3 reads CASSLEDRGREKLFF. Written as DNA, the CDR3 is TGCGCCAGCAGCTTGGAAGACAGGGGCAGGGAAAAACTGTTTTTT.

CDR3: CAWTLGTANTEAFF. CDR3 DNA sequence: TGTGCCTGGACCCTCGGGACAGCCAACACTGAAGCTTTCTTT. The chain has TRBV30 and TRBJ1-1; 7 nucleotides agree with TRBD1. V lost 4 bases, J lost 2 bases, and 7 bases stayed unmatched. Germline V gene lookup returns CDR1 GTSNPN and CDR2 SVGIG (reference sequence). The CDR3 has 14 amino acids.

The chain joins TRBV10-3 to TRBJ2-1, with a weak D call TRBD2 (6 bases). The CDR3 consists of 12 residues. CDR1 ENHRY and CDR2 SYGVKD come from the germline V gene. The V gene lost 10 bases and the J gene lost 6 bases, with 13 bases spanning the gap. Here the CDR3 reads CATWDFANEQFF. CDR3 in DNA: TGTGCCACCTGGGACTTTGCCAATGAGCAGTTCTTC.